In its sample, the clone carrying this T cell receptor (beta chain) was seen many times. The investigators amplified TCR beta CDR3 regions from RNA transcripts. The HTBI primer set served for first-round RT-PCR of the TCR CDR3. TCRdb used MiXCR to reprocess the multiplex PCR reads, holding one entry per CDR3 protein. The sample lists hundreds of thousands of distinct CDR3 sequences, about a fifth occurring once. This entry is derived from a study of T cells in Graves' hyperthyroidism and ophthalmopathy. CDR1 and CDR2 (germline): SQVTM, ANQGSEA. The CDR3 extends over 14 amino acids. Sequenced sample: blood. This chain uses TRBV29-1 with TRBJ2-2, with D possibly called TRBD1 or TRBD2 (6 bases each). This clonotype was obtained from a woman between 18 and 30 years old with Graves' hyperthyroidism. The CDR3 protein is CGAREGGRTGELFF. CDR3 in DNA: TGCGGAGCCCGAGAGGGGGGTCGGACCGGGGAGCTGTTTTTT.